Included here is one T cell receptor (beta chain) sequence, with context. Its antigen remains undetermined. No quality values exist for individual bases; no much larger clone is one base distant. TCRbeta CDR3 regions were amplified from genomic DNA by means of the immunoSEQ Assay, a bias-controlled multiplex PCR. In the authors' own workflow: Nucleated cell counts per sample were estimated from amplification of reference gene primers within the assay. To quantify the absolute abundance of each unique TCRbeta CDR3 rearrangement, sequence reads were collapsed and filtered. For each sample, productive Simpson clonality was calculated as the square root of Simpson's diversity index across productive rearrangements. Here the immuneACCESS table is served through TCRdb, limited to in-frame sequences with V and J called. Missing clones are a known gap in these copies; in checked studies unresolved V genes cover under half, and the rest lacks a known reason. That table supplies the V and J calls and clone size; D and trimming were determined from the DNA. This sample is represented by fewer than 40,000 clones; roughly 90% of them were singletons. The top ten clonotypes cover 12% of the sample.

Inclusive of the bounding cysteine and phenylalanine, the CDR3 is 15 residues long. Only CDR3 DNA remains: 45 bases, in frame from the first base. CDR1 and CDR2 are drawn from the germline V gene (reference sequence): LGHDT, YNNKEL. V trim: 4 bases; J trim: 4 bases; unmatched bases: 6. The collaborating institutions used their own protocols to collect whole blood in K2EDTA tubes. For TCRbeta analysis, collaborators shipped samples in one of three forms: frozen whole blood, isolated PBMCs, or DNA extracted from either of those sample types. These data come from a study of blood T cell repertoires in COVID-19 (dated by TCRdb to 2018 to 2021). With regard to the full study: The collaborator samples originated in the United States, Italy and Spain and spanned the acute and convalescent phases of COVID-19. Subjects who had been exposed to COVID-19, were actively infected with it, or had recovered from it provided the deeply sampled blood TCRbeta repertoires that made up the dataset. The material from the prospective study consisted of cDNA or gDNA derived from T cells, B-cell-depleted T cells, or PBMCs. A freely available public database, intended as a resource for researchers studying the immune response to SARS-CoV-2, is where the repertoires were released. Sample metadata almost always included a de-identified subject ID, COVID-19 status, age in years and sex. The samples were drawn from two sources: the first 160 participants of the ongoing ImmuneRACE study, and 950 to 1,500 subjects contributed by 6 global collaborators. HLA class I and class II types, where available, came from metadata supplied by the sample provider rather than from assay-based typing.

What the work shows at the level of the full study, not this receptor alone: How much clinical and demographic metadata was included differed by source and by participant, and the metadata was provided uncurated.

The clonotype originates from a human donor in a cohort sampled during active COVID-19. The sample consisted of peripheral blood. This chain joins TRBV3-1 (or the pseudogene TRBV3-2) to TRBJ1-4, with 7 bases in between that match TRBD1. The CDR3 reads as follows: CASSPQGSYNEKLFF. The DNA sequence is TGTGCCAGCAGCCCACAGGGGAGTTATAATGAAAAACTGTTTTTT.